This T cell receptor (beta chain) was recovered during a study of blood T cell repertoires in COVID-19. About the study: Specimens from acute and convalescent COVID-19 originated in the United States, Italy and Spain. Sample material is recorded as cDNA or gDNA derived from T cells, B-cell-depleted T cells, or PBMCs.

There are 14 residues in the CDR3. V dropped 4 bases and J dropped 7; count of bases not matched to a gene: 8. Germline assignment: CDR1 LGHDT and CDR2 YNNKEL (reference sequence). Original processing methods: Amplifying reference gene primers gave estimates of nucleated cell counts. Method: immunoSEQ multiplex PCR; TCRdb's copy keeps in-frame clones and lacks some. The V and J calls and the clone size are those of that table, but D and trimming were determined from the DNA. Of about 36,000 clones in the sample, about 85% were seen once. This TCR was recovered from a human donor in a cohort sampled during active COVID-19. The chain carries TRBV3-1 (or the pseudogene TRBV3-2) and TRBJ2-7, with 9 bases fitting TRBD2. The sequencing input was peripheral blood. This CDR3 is CASSPGGGAVEQYF. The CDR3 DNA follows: TGTGCCAGCAGCCCAGGCGGGGGGGCTGTTGAGCAGTACTTC.